The 24 T cell receptor beta chains presented below share a single source sample, sequenced in a study of cytomegalovirus exposure and HLA in healthy donors (dated by TCRdb to the late 2010s). To prepare the library, the immunoSEQ multiplex PCR assay was applied. TCRdb took over this immuneACCESS table, retaining in-frame rearrangements with V and J assigned. Such tables are incomplete; in checked studies, under half of the missing clones stem from an unresolved V gene, and the remainder is unexplained. The sample data list some 170,000 clones, and 86% of these were observed just once. Together, the top ten hold 2% to 3% of the sample. Sample: PBMCs. All receptors come from a man between 18 and 35 years old in good health and CMV-seropositive.

The chain recombines TRBV7-9 with TRBJ1-2; D is ambiguous. The CDR3 has 12 amino acids. Trimming stripped 5 bases from V and 6 bases from J, with 10 bases between. The germline V gene encodes CDR1 SEHNR and CDR2 FQNEAQ (reference sequence). CDR3 coding DNA: TGTGCCAGCAGCCGGATGAGGGATGGCTACACCTTC. This sequence encodes CASSRMRDGYTF.

This chain uses TRBV5-4 with TRBJ2-7, with D perhaps TRBD1 (5 bases). Germline-derived CDR1 and CDR2 are SGHNT and YYREEE (reference sequence). Deletions cut 2 bases from V and 5 bases from J, with 8 bases between. The CDR3 length is 12 residues. The CDR3 DNA reads as TGTGCCAGCAGCTTTGGACAAAACGAGCAGTACTTC. It is translated as CASSFGQNEQYF.

This clone occurred once. The V and J genes are TRBV7-3 and TRBJ2-1, with D perhaps matching TRBD2 (5 bases). Germline V gene data show CDR1 as SGHTA and CDR2 as FQGTGA. The length of the CDR3 is 15 residues. Trimming stripped 4 bases from V and 8 bases from J, with 18 bases between. For the CDR3, the DNA is TGTGCCAGCAGCTGGAGTGGGAGAGGGTACGATGAGCAGTTCTTC. Translated, it gives CASSWSGRGYDEQFF.

This chain joins TRBV10-3 and TRBJ2-3; 9 nucleotides align to TRBD2. The CDR3 sequence is 17 residues long. Unmatched junction bases numbered 13, after V lost 7 bases and J lost 2 bases. Germline V CDR1 and CDR2: ENHRY, SYGVKD. The CDR3 DNA sequence: TGTGCCATCATGGCGGGAGGGATCCACACACACACAGATACGCAGTATTTT. It encodes CAIMAGGIHTHTDTQYF.

The chain employs TRBV6-4 and TRBJ2-1; 11 nucleotides align to TRBD2. With 3 bases clipped from V and 14 bases from J, the junction kept 6 bases outside the gene matches. There are 13 residues in the CDR3. Germline V gives CDR1 MRHNA, CDR2 SNTAGT. CDR3 in DNA: TGTGCCAGCAGTGAAACTAGCGGGAGCGGGAAGTTCTTC. This encodes CASSETSGSGKFF.

The chain joins TRBV7-6 to TRBJ2-5, with D perhaps TRBD2 (6 bases). Trimming pared 5 bases from V and 1 base from J, leaving 11 bases between. This CDR3 contains 14 residues. CDR1 SGHVS and CDR2 FNYEAQ come from the germline V gene. CDR3 amino acids: CASSRDWLQETQYF. As DNA, the CDR3 is TGTGCCAGCAGCCGGGACTGGCTCCAAGAGACCCAGTACTTC.

This rearrangement joins TRBV4-3 to TRBJ1-2, with D unresolved. Deletions cut 3 bases from V and 4 bases from J, with 12 bases between. Germline V gene lookup returns CDR1 LGHNA and CDR2 YSLEER. This CDR3 spans 14 amino acids. The CDR3 DNA follows: TGCGCCAGCAGCCACCGTTCGGCAGGCTATGGCTACACCTTC. Amino acid sequence: CASSHRSAGYGYTF.

The chain uses TRBV14 and TRBJ2-3; perhaps TRBD2 as D (6 bases). CDR3 size: 14 residues. Trimming cost V 1 base and J 3 bases, with 8 bases left between them. The germline V gene encodes CDR1 SGHDN and CDR2 FVKESK. The chain's CDR3 is CASSQGRVTDTQYF. As DNA, the CDR3 is TGTGCCAGCAGCCAAGGGAGGGTAACAGATACGCAGTATTTT.

The rearrangement uses TRBV5-1 and TRBJ1-4, with D hard to call. Germline CDR1 SGHRS, CDR2 YFSETQ. This CDR3 is 14 amino acids long. V shed 2 bases and J shed 4 bases, with 9 bases lying between them. The CDR3 sequence: CASSFGQDNEKLFF. Written as DNA, the CDR3 is TGCGCCAGCAGCTTTGGCCAGGATAATGAAAAACTGTTTTTT.

This rearrangement joins TRBV7-2 to TRBJ1-1; D gene ambiguous. The CDR3 length is 13 residues. The germline V gene has CDR1 SGHTA and CDR2 FQGNSA. V was trimmed by 6 bases and J by 1 base, leaving 9 bases between them. CDR3 protein: CASSVGRNTEAFF. CDR3 in DNA: TGTGCCAGCAGTGTAGGGAGGAACACTGAAGCTTTCTTT.

The rearrangement links TRBV7-9 to TRBJ2-7, with 12 bases matching TRBD2. Per the germline V gene, CDR1 is SEHNR and CDR2 is FQNEAQ (reference sequence). This CDR3 is built from 14 residues. V lost 5 bases to trimming and J lost 6 bases; unmatched junction nucleotides: 5. The CDR3 nucleotides are TGTGCCAGCAGCAGTCTAGCGGGAGGGCGCGAGCAGTACTTC. It encodes CASSSLAGGREQYF.

The chain combines TRBV6-6 with TRBJ2-1; D unresolved. The CDR3 consists of 13 residues. CDR1 and CDR2 (germline): MNHNY, SVGAGI (reference sequence). Trimming left V 6 bases short and J 5 bases short, with 11 bases between. The DNA of the CDR3 is TGTGCCAGCAGACCTGACTCGAACAATGAGCAGTTCTTC. Its translation is CASRPDSNNEQFF.

The chain combines TRBV9 with TRBJ2-1; the D gene is possibly TRBD2 (6 bases). CDR3 size: 15 residues. The V gene lost 0 bases and the J gene lost 3 bases, with 10 bases spanning the gap. The V gene's germline CDR1 is SGDLS and CDR2 YYNGEE. The CDR3 region has the DNA TGTGCCAGCAGCGTAGACCTAGCGAGCTACAATGAGCAGTTCTTC. Translated, it gives CASSVDLASYNEQFF.

The V and J genes are TRBV5-1 and TRBJ2-1; maybe TRBD2 (5 bases). CDR1 is SGHRS and CDR2 is YFSETQ in the germline V gene. V was pared by 4 bases and J by 7 bases, with 6 bases between. The CDR3 loop spans 11 amino acids. CDR3 bases: TGCGCCAGCAGCAGAGGGAATGAGCAGTTCTTC. It is translated as CASSRGNEQFF.

The V call is TRBV5-1, the J call TRBJ2-7; 9 nucleotides line up with TRBD2. Unmatched junction bases numbered 15, after V lost 0 bases and J lost 5 bases. The CDR3 runs 18 residues. CDR1 and CDR2 from the germline V gene are SGHRS and YFSETQ. The CDR3 sequence is CASSLVIAGERNRDEQYF. The CDR3 region has the DNA TGCGCCAGCAGCTTGGTTATAGCGGGAGAAAGAAATCGTGACGAGCAGTACTTC.

J is TRBJ2-7 and V is TRBV5-1, with D perhaps matching TRBD1 (6 bases). Germline loops: CDR1 SGHRS, CDR2 YFSETQ. V was cut by 1 base and J by 3 bases, with 8 bases left in between. The CDR3 has 13 amino acids. The DNA for the CDR3 is TGCGCCAGCAGCTTGCCACAGGGCTACGAGCAGTACTTC. Its protein is CASSLPQGYEQYF.

The chain joins TRBV28 to TRBJ1-5; 7 bases line up with TRBD1. The germline V gene has CDR1 MDHEN and CDR2 SYDVKM. The CDR3 contains 15 residues. V lost 7 bases to trimming and J lost 3 bases; unmatched junction nucleotides: 9. The CDR3 here is CASTEDRDANQPQHF. In nucleotides, the CDR3 is TGTGCCAGCACCGAAGACAGGGATGCCAATCAGCCCCAGCATTTT.

V gene TRBV6-4 combines with J gene TRBJ1-2, with D possibly being TRBD1 (6 bases). V was trimmed by 2 bases and J by 3 bases, leaving 13 bases between them. Germline V lookup: CDR1 MRHNA, CDR2 SNTAGT. This CDR3 is 15 amino acids long. The CDR3 loop reads CASSDDRREDYGYTF. The CDR3, as DNA: TGTGCCAGCAGTGACGACAGGCGAGAGGACTATGGCTACACCTTC.

V gene TRBV18 combines with J gene TRBJ1-1; weak D call: TRBD1 (5 bases). Germline CDR1 KGHSH, CDR2 LQKENI. This CDR3 is 15 amino acids long. The V gene lost 3 bases and the J gene lost 3 bases, with 14 bases spanning the gap. The CDR3 region has the DNA TGTGCCAGCTCACCGCCGGGACTAAAGGACACTGAAGCTTTCTTT. This sequence encodes CASSPPGLKDTEAFF.

The chain carries TRBV5-4 and TRBJ2-7; D is ambiguous. Germline CDR1 is SGHNT and CDR2 is YYREEE (reference sequence). V was trimmed by 0 bases and J by 1 base, leaving 5 bases between them. The CDR3 spans 13 residues. In DNA, the CDR3 is TGTGCCAGCAGCTTGGCCGGGTCCTACGAGCAGTACTTC. It specifies CASSLAGSYEQYF.

CDR3 loop: CASSDVGGLAGNEQFF. As DNA, the CDR3 is TGTGCCAGCAGTGATGTTGGGGGACTAGCCGGCAATGAGCAGTTCTTC. The gene calls are TRBV6-1 and TRBJ2-1; 9 bases fit TRBD2. V was clipped by 3 bases and J by 6 bases; unmatched bases: 9. The CDR3 has 16 amino acids. Germline loops: CDR1 MNHNS, CDR2 SASEGT.

This clone appeared a single time. The rearrangement joins TRBV4-2 to TRBJ1-1; D is undetermined. V lost 3 bases and J lost 7, with 12 bases in between. In germline, CDR1 is LGHNA, CDR2 YNFKEQ. There are 13 residues in the CDR3. Here the CDR3 reads CASSQATLHEAFF. The CDR3 DNA reads as TGTGCCAGCAGCCAGGCGACACTTCATGAAGCTTTCTTT.

V and J are TRBV20-1 and TRBJ2-1; tentatively, D is TRBD2 (6 bases). In germline, CDR1 is DFQATT, CDR2 SNEGSKA (reference sequence). This CDR3 has 11 amino acids. Trimming removed 6 bases from V and 9 bases from J, with 12 bases in between. The CDR3 is CSAGDSGEQFF. CDR3 in DNA: TGCAGTGCAGGGGACTCGGGTGAGCAGTTCTTC.

The V and J genes are TRBV9 and TRBJ1-1; maybe TRBD1 (5 bases). Germline V lookup: CDR1 SGDLS, CDR2 YYNGEE. This CDR3 has 15 amino acids. V was trimmed by 7 bases and J by 4 bases, leaving 20 bases between them. CDR3 loop: CASRPGEAVSTEAFF. Here the CDR3 DNA reads TGTGCCAGCCGGCCGGGGGAAGCGGTCAGCACTGAAGCTTTCTTT.